This TCR beta chain was captured in a study of CD8 T cells in ankylosing spondylitis. Study-wide results and caveats: Among TCR beta sequences, a motif of fewer than 10 highly homologous variants appeared characteristic of ankylosing spondylitis blood.

Trimming took off 7 bases at V and 3 bases at J, with 16 bases between the two ends. The CDR3 is 14 amino acids. CDR1 is MDHEN and CDR2 is SYDVKM in the germline V gene. MiXCR was run by TCRdb on the 5' RACE reads, yielding one entry per CDR3 protein. The sample holds hundreds of thousands of distinct CDR3 sequences, roughly 10% seen once. On this clonotype itself: Its antigen is unknown.

This TCR was sampled from a male donor with ankylosing spondylitis. V and J are TRBV28 and TRBJ2-7, with a possible D match to TRBD1 (7 bases). Material for sequencing was blood, either unsorted or a sorted T cell fraction (not recorded which). This CDR3 is CASIGGGRLYEQYF. CDR3 sequence (DNA): TGTGCCAGCATAGGAGGGGGCAGGCTCTACGAGCAGTACTTC.